One and the same sample provided the 14 T cell receptor beta chains below, sequenced in a study of cytomegalovirus exposure and HLA in healthy donors. 60 Vbeta and 13 Jbeta primers were used in PCR. The protocol was immunoSEQ multiplex PCR, while the TCRdb copy is restricted to in-frame clones and leaves out a portion. The sample comprises around 90,000 clones, roughly 86% of which are singletons, and 8% to 10% rests with the top ten. Sequencing was done on a sample of PBMCs. The source is a man aged 30 to 39 in good health and CMV-seropositive.

The chain recombines TRBV5-6 with TRBJ2-3, with 13 positions matching TRBD2. V lost 4 bases to trimming and J lost 5 bases; unmatched junction nucleotides: 7. This CDR3 contains 16 residues. From germline, CDR1 is SGHDT and CDR2 YYEEEE. The CDR3 DNA follows: TGTGCCAGCAGCCGCTACGGACTAGCGGGAGTAGATACGCAGTATTTT. Protein product: CASSRYGLAGVDTQYF.

This sequence joins TRBV23-1 and TRBJ1-4; D gene ambiguous. TRBV23-1 is given ORF status, its function remaining uncertain. The CDR3 is made up of 16 amino acids. The V end was cut by 3 bases, the J end by 8 bases, with 19 bases between. The CDR3 protein is CASSHNRKTNEEKLFF. In DNA, the CDR3 is TGCGCCAGCAGTCATAACCGGAAAACTAATGAAGAAAAACTGTTTTTT.

This chain uses TRBV29-1 with TRBJ2-2; the match to TRBD2 covers 13 bases. The CDR3 loop spans 16 amino acids. The junction had 5 bases not matched to a gene; V was cut back by 4 bases and J by 3 bases. Germline V gene sequence: CDR1 SQVTM, CDR2 ANQGSEA. CDR3 residues: CSVVGTSGMDTGELFF. CDR3 nucleotide sequence: TGCAGCGTTGTAGGGACTAGCGGGATGGACACCGGGGAGCTGTTTTTT.

V gene TRBV27 combines with J gene TRBJ2-7; 7 bases map to TRBD2. V was clipped by 6 bases and J by 2 bases; unmatched bases: 4. The CDR3 covers 13 residues. The germline V gene has CDR1 MNHEY and CDR2 SMNVEV (reference sequence). CDR3 sequence: CASSQRGTYEQYF. CDR3 bases: TGTGCCAGCAGCCAGCGGGGTACCTACGAGCAGTACTTC.

The chain links TRBV27 to TRBJ2-5; 9 bases are shared with TRBD1. The CDR3 is 15 amino acids. V shed 3 bases, J shed 2 bases, and the junction held 4 bases outside the gene matches. Germline-derived CDR1 and CDR2 are MNHEY and SMNVEV (reference sequence). In DNA, the CDR3 is TGTGCCAGCAGTTTCGGGACAGGGATTCAAGAGACCCAGTACTTC. Protein: CASSFGTGIQETQYF.

V and J are TRBV19 and TRBJ2-2, with D possibly matching TRBD2 (5 bases). The CDR3 is made up of 13 amino acids. CDR1 and CDR2 (germline): LNHDA, SQIVND (reference sequence). Deletions cut 7 bases from V and 4 bases from J, with 10 bases between. Here the CDR3 reads CASTGILTGELFF. Here the CDR3 DNA reads TGTGCCAGTACGGGGATCCTCACCGGGGAGCTGTTTTTT.

This chain uses TRBV29-1 with TRBJ2-1, with 7 bases that match TRBD1. This CDR3 is 10 amino acids long. The germline V gene has CDR1 SQVTM and CDR2 ANQGSEA. J was trimmed by 15 bases and V by 6 bases; bases with no gene match: 8. CDR3: CSVRQGIRFF. CDR3 bases: TGCAGCGTCCGACAGGGCATTCGGTTCTTC.

This clone was recorded only once. This chain uses TRBV4-1 with TRBJ1-1; possibly TRBD1 for D (5 bases). The CDR3 runs to 15 residues. V dropped 2 bases and J dropped 4 bases, with 14 bases sitting between them. CDR1 and CDR2 from the germline V gene are MGHRA and YSYEKL. CDR3 region: CASSQPTEWSTEAFF. The DNA for the CDR3 is TGCGCCAGCAGCCAACCGACAGAGTGGAGCACTGAAGCTTTCTTT.

The chain uses TRBV25-1 and TRBJ2-5; D unclear. Germline V gene lookup returns CDR1 MGHDK and CDR2 SYGVNS. Trimming stripped 7 bases from V and 4 bases from J, with 10 bases between. The CDR3 contains 12 residues. The CDR3 DNA is TGTGCCAGCAAAACCTTCGGAGAGACCCAGTACTTC. Translation: CASKTFGETQYF.

This clone was seen a handful of times. The rearrangement joins TRBV5-1 to TRBJ1-3; the match to TRBD1 covers 7 bases. Unmatched junction bases numbered 5, after V lost 2 bases and J lost 3 bases. The CDR3 length is 15 residues. CDR1 and CDR2 (germline): SGHRS, YFSETQ. Here the CDR3 reads CASSLSGGDGNTIYF. CDR3 nucleotide sequence: TGCGCCAGCAGCTTATCAGGGGGTGATGGAAACACCATATATTTT.

J is TRBJ2-1 and V is TRBV27; D is unclear. The germline V gene has CDR1 MNHEY and CDR2 SMNVEV (reference sequence). The CDR3 length is 15 residues. V lost 2 bases and J lost 0, with 8 bases in between. The CDR3 DNA reads as TGTGCCAGCAGTTTAACATCATCCTCCTACAATGAGCAGTTCTTC. Amino acid sequence: CASSLTSSSYNEQFF.

The genes are TRBV5-1 and TRBJ1-5; 10 bases map to TRBD1. The length of the CDR3 is 14 residues. From germline, CDR1 is SGHRS and CDR2 YFSETQ. With 0 bases clipped from V and 8 bases from J, the junction kept 2 bases outside the gene matches. CDR3: CASSLAGTGEPQHF. CDR3 nucleotide sequence: TGCGCCAGCAGCTTGGCCGGGACAGGGGAGCCCCAGCATTTT.

The V call is TRBV6-5, the J call TRBJ2-7, with a weak D call TRBD1 (6 bases). CDR1 and CDR2 (germline): MNHEY, SVGAGI. The CDR3 is 15 amino acids. With 7 bases removed from V and 3 bases from J, the gap between germline ends came to 19 bases. The CDR3 DNA is TGTGCCAGCACTCCAACCCAGGGGTTGATCTACGAGCAGTACTTC. Its protein product is CASTPTQGLIYEQYF.

The genes are TRBV4-2 and TRBJ1-2; no definite D call. Germline V lookup: CDR1 LGHNA, CDR2 YNFKEQ. There are 19 residues in the CDR3. Trimming removed 0 bases at V and 5 bases at J, with 25 bases between. CDR3 nucleotide sequence: TGTGCCAGCAGCCAAGATCTAGAGACAAGGAACCGTCGGGGATATGGCTACACCTTC. Protein sequence: CASSQDLETRNRRGYGYTF.